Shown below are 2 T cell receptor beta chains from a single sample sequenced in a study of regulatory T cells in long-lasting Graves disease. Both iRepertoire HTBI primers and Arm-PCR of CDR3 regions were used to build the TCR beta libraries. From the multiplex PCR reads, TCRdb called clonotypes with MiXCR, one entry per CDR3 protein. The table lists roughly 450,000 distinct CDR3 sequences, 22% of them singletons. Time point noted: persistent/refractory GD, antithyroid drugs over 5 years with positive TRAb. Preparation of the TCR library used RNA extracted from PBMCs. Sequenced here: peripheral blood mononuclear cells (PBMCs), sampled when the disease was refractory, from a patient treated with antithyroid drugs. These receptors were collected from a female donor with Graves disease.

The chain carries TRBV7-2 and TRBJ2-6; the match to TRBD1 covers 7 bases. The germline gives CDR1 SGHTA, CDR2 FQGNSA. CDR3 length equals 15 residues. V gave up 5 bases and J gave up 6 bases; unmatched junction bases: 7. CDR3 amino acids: CASSDAGGEANVLTF. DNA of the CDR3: TGTGCCAGCAGCGACGCAGGGGGAGAGGCCAACGTCCTGACTTTC.

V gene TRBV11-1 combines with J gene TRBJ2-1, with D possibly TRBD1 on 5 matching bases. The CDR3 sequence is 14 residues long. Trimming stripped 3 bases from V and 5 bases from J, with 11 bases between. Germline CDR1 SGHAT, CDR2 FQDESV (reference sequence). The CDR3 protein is CASSFRAGNNEQFF. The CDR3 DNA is TGTGCCAGCAGCTTCCGGGCAGGGAACAATGAGCAGTTCTTC.